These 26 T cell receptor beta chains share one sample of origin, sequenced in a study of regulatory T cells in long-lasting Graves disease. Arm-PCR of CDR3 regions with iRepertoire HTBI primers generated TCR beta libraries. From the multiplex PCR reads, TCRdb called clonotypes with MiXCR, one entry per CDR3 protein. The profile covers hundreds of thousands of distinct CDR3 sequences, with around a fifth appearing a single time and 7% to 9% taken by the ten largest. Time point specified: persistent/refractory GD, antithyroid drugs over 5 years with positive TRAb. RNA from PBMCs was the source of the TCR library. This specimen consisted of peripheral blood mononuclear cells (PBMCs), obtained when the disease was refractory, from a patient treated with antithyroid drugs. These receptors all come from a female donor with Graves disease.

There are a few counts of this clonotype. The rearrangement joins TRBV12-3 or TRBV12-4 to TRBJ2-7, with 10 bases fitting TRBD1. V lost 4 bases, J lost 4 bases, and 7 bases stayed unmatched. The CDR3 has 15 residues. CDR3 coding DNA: TGTGCCAGCAGTTCGACAGGGGGCACAGTTTACGAGCAGTACTTC. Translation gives CASSSTGGTVYEQYF.

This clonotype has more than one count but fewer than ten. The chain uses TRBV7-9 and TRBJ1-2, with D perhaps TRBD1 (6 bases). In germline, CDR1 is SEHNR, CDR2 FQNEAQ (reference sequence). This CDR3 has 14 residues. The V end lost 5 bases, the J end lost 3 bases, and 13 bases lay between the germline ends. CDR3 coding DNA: TGTGCCAGCAGCCCGCGCCGGACAGACTATGGCTACACCTTC. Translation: CASSPRRTDYGYTF.

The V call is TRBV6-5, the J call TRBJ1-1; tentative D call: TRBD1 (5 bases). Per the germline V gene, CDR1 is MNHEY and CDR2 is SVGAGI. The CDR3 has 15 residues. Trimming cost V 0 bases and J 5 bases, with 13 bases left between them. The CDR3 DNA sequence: TGTGCCAGCAGTTACTCCCCCGGGGGTGGAACTGAAGCTTTCTTT. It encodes CASSYSPGGGTEAFF.

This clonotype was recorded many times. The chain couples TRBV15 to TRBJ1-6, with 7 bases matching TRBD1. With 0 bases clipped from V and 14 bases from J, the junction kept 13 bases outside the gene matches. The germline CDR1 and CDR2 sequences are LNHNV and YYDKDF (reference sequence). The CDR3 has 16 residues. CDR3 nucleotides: TGTGCCACCAGCAGAGATCAAGACAGGGTATCATCAACCCTCCACTTT. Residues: CATSRDQDRVSSTLHF.

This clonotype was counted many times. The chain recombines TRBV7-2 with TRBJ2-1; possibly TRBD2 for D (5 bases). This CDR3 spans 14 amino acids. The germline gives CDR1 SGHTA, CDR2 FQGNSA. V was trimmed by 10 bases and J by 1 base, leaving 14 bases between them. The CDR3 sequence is CATLPGGSYNEQFF. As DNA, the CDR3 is TGTGCCACCCTGCCAGGAGGATCCTACAATGAGCAGTTCTTC.

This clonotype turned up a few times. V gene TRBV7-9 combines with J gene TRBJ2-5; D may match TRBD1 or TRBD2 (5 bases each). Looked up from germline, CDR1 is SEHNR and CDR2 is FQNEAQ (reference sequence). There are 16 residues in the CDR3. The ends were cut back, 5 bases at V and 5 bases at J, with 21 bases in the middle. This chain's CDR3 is CASSPGRGDEGETQYF. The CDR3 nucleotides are TGTGCCAGCAGCCCTGGTCGAGGGGATGAAGGGGAGACCCAGTACTTC.

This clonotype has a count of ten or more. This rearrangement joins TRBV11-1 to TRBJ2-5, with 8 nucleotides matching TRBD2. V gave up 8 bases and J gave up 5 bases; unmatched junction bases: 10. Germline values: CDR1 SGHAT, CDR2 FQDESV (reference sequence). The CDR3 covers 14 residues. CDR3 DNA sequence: TGTGCCAGCTCAACCGGGACTAGGTTGGAGACCCAGTACTTC. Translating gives CASSTGTRLETQYF. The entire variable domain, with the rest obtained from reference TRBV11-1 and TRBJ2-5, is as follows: EAEVAQSPRYKITEKSQAVAFWCDPISGHATLYWYRQILGQGPELLVQFQDESVVDDSQLPKDRFSAERLKGVDSTLKIQPAELGDSAMYLCASSTGTRLETQYFGPGTRLLVL.

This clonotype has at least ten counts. The CDR3 sequence: CASSLSGYYGYTF. In nucleotides, the CDR3 is TGTGCCAGCAGCCTTTCAGGGTACTATGGCTACACCTTC. The V and J genes are TRBV14 and TRBJ1-2, with a tentative D call TRBD1 (5 bases). The germline V and J ends were trimmed by 4 bases and 3 bases, with 9 bases remaining between them. CDR3 length: 13 amino acids. Germline CDR1 SGHDN, CDR2 FVKESK.

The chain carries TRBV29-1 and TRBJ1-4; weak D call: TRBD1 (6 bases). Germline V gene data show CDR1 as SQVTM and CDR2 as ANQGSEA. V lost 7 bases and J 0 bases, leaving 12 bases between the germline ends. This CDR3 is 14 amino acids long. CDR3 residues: CSATQGTTNEKLFF. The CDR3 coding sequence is TGCAGCGCCACACAGGGAACAACTAATGAAAAACTGTTTTTT.

The CDR3 bases are TGTGCCAGCAGTCCCCCGGGACAGGGAGTACGCCGGATCTATGGCTACACCTTC. Amino acids: CASSPPGQGVRRIYGYTF. The chain recombines TRBV6-2 or TRBV6-3 with TRBJ1-2; the match to TRBD1 covers 9 bases. Losses at the gene ends were 5 bases for V and 4 bases for J; bases not matched to a gene: 17. Per germline, CDR1 MNHEY and CDR2 SVGEGT. CDR3 size: 18 residues.

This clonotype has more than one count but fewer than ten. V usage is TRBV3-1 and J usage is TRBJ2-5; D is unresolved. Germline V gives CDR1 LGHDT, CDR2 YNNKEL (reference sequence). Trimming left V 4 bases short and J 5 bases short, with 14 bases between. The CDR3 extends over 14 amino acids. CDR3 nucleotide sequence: TGTGCCAGCAGCCCCCCCGGAGTATCGGAGACCCAGTACTTC. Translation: CASSPPGVSETQYF.

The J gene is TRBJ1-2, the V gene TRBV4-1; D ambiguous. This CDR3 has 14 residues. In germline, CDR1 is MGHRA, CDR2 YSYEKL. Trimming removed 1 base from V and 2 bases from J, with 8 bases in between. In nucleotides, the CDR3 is TGCGCCAGCAGCCAAGCACAGTACAACTATGGCTACACCTTC. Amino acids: CASSQAQYNYGYTF.

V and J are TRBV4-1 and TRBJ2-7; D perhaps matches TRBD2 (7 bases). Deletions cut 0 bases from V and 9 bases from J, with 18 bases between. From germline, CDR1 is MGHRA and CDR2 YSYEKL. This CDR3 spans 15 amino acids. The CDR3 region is CASSQEGGGGLGQYF. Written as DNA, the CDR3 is TGCGCCAGCAGCCAAGAAGGAGGGGGAGGGCTTGGGCAGTACTTC.

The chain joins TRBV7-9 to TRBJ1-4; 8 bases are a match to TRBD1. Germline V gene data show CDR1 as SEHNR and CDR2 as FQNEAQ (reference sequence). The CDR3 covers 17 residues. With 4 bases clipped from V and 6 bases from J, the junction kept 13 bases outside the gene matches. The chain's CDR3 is CASSSTGTGSGDEKLFF. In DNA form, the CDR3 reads TGTGCCAGCAGCTCTACCGGGACAGGATCGGGGGATGAAAAACTGTTTTTT.

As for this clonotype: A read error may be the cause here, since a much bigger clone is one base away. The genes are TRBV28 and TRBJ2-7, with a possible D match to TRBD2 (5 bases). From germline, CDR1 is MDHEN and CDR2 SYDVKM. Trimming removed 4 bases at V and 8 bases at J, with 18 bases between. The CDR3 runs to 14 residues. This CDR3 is CASSSPAATDKQYF. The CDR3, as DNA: TGTGCCAGCAGTTCCCCAGCGGCTACAGACAAGCAGTACTTC.

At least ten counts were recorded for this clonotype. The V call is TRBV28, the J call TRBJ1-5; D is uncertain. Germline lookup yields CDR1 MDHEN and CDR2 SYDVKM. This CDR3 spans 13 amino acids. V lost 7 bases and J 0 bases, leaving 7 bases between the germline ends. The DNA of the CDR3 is TGTGCCAGCAAGGAGGCTAGCAATCAGCCCCAGCATTTT. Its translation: CASKEASNQPQHF.

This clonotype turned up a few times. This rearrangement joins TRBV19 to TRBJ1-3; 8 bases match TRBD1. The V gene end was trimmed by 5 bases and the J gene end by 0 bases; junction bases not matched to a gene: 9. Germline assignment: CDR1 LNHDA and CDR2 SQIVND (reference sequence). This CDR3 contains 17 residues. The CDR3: CASSFGTGLLSGNTIYF. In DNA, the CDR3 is TGTGCCAGTAGTTTCGGGACAGGACTTCTCTCTGGAAACACCATATATTTT.

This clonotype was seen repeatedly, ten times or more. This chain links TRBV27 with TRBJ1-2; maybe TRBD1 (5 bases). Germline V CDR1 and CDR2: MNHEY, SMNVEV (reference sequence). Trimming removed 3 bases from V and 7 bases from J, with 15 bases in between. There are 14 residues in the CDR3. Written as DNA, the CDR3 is TGTGCCAGCAGTTTGTCCGGGGGGGTTAGTGGCTACACCTTC. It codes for CASSLSGGVSGYTF.

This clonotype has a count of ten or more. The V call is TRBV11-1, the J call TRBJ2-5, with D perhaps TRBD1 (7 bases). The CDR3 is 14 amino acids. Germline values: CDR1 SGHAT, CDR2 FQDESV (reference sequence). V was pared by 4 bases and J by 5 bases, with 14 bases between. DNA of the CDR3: TGTGCCAGCAGCTCCCTGACAGGGAGGGAGACCCAGTACTTC. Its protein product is CASSSLTGRETQYF.

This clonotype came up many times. CDR3 in amino acids: CASSLSYRTVYGYTF. The CDR3 coding sequence is TGTGCCAGCAGTTTATCTTATCGGACAGTCTATGGCTACACCTTC. The V gene is TRBV27, the J gene TRBJ1-2, with D perhaps TRBD1 (6 bases). Trimming left V 0 bases short and J 4 bases short, with 12 bases between. Germline values: CDR1 MNHEY, CDR2 SMNVEV (reference sequence). The CDR3 runs to 15 residues.

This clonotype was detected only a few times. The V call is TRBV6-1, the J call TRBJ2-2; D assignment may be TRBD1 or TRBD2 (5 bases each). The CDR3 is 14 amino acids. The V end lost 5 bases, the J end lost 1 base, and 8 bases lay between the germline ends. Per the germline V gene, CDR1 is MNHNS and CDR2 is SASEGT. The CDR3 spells CASSRDQNTGELFF. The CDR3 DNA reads TGTGCCAGCAGTCGGGACCAGAACACCGGGGAGCTGTTTTTT.

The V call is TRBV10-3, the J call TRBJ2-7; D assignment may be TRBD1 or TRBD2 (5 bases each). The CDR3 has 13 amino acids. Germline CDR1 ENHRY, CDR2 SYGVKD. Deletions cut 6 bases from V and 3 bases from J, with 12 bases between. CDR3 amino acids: CAISTGTGYEQYF. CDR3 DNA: TGTGCCATCAGCACCGGGACGGGCTACGAGCAGTACTTC.

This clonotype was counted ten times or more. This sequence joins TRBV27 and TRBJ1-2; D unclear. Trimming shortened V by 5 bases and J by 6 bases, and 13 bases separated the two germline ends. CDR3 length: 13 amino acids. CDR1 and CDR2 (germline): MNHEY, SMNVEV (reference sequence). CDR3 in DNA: TGTGCCAGCAGTCCCCTCATGTATGATGGCTACACCTTC. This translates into CASSPLMYDGYTF.

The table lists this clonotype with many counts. The CDR3, as DNA: TGCGCCAGCAGCCACGGGACTAGCGGGAAAGAGACCCAGTACTTC. It specifies CASSHGTSGKETQYF. The V and J genes are TRBV5-1 and TRBJ2-5; 13 nucleotides agree with TRBD2. V shed 4 bases, J shed 3 bases, and the junction held 3 bases outside the gene matches. This CDR3 is 15 amino acids long. The germline gives CDR1 SGHRS, CDR2 YFSETQ. The whole variable domain, filled in from reference TRBV5-1 and TRBJ2-5, reads KAGVTQTPRYLIKTRGQQVTLSCSPISGHRSVSWYQQTPGQGLQFLFEYFSETQRNKGNFPGRFSGRQFSNSRSEMNVSTLELGDSALYLCASSHGTSGKETQYFGPGTRLLVL.

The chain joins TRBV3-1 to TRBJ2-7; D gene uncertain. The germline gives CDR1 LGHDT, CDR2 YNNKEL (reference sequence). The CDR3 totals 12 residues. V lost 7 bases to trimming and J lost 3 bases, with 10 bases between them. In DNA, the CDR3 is TGTGCCAGCACCCTAGACGGCTACGAGCAGTACTTC. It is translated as CASTLDGYEQYF.

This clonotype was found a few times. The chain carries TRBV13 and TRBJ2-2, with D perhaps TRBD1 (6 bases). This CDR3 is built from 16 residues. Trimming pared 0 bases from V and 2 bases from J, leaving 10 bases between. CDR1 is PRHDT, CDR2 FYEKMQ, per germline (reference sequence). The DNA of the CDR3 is TGTGCCAGCAGCTTAGGCCTACAGGGTAACACCGGGGAGCTGTTTTTT. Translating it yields CASSLGLQGNTGELFF.